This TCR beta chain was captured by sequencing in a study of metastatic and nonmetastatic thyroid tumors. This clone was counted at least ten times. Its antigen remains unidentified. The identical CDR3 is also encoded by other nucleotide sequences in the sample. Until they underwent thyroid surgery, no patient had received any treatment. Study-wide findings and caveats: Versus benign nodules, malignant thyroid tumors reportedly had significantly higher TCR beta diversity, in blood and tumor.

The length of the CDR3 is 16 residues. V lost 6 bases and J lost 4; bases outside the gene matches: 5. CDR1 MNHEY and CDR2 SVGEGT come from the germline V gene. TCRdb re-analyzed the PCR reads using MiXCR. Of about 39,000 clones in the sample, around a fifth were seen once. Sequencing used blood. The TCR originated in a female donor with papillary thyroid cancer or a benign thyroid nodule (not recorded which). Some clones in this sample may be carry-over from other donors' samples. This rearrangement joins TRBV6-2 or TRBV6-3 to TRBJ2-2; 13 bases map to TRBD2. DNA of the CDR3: TGTGCCAGCAGCCCGGGACTAGCGGGGTTCACCGGGGAGCTGTTTTTT. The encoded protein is CASSPGLAGFTGELFF.